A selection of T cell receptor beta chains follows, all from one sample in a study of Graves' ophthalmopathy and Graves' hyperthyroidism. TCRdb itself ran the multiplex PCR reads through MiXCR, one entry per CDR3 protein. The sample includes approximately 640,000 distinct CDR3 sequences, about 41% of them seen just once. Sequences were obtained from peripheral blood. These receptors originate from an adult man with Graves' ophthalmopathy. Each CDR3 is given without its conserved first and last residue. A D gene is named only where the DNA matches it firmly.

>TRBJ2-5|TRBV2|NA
AWSPDSLGTRY
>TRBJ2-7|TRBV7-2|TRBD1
ASSAGTGVKTYEQY
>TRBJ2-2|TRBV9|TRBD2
ASSQGRLAGERELF
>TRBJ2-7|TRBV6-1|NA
ASSGTEREQY
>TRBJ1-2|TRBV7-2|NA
ASSLGATTTYGYT
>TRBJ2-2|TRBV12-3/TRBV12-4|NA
ASSSPPGTGGTGELF
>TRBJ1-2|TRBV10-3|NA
AISAEGQGANYGYT
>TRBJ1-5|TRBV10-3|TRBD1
AIRGQGEPPEH
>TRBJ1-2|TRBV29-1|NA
SAPGGHDGYT
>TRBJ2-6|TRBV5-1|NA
ASSLDWARGSGANVLT
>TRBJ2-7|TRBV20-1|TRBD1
SATGTGTYEQY
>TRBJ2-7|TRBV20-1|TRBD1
SAAGTGTYEQY
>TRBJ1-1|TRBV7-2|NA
AWRVDIRAEAF
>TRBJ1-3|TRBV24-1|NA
ATSDSGGSSGNTIY
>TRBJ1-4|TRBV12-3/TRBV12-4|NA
ASSFYNPSEKLF
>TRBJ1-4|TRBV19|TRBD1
ASSIEGGQGDEKLF
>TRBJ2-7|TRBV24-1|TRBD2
ATGSGTYEQY
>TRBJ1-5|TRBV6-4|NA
ASGRTSEGNQPQH
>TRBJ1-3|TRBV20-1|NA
SASIRDTIY
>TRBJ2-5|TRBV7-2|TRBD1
ASSSAATTGEETQY
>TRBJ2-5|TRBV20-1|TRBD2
SGREGPETQY
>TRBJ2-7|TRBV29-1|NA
SLARIVHSYEQY
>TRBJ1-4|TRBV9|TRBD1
ASSVAGDRVGKLF
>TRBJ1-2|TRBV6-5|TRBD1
AISPGQGPYGYT
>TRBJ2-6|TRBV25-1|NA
ASRGSSGAPLSGANVLT
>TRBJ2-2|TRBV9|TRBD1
ASSHGRQGRTGELF
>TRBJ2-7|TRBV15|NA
ATSREEGGEQY
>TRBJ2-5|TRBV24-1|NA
ATSDREETQY
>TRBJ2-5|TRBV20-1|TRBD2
SAGGGTETQY
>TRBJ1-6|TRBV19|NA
ASGSGAGNHSPLH
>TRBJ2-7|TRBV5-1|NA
ASSLASGPGYEQY
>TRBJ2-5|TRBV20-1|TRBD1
SATRTGLETQY
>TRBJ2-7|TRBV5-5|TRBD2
ASSIDLGLAGTYEQY
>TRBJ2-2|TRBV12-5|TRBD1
ASGLVRGQASGGELF
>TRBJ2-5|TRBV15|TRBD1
ATSSLAGDSQTQY
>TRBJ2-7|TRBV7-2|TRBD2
ASSLSGTGGYEQY
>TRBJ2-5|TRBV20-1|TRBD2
SATGTSGFQETQY
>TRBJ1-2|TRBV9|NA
ASSPTTGSNYGYT
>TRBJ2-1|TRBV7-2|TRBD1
ASSSKTGASYNEQF
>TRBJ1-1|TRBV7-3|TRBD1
ASSTISGGGTEAF
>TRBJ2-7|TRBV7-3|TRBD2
ASSASGGNEQY
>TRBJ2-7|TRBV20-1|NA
SARGTVNEQY
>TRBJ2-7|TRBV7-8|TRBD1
ASSKKRDRGREQY
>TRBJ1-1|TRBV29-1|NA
SVASHMDQGGTEAF
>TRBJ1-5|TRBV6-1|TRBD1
ASSETGPPQH
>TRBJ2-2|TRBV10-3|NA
AISETNTGELF
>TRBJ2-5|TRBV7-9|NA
ASSLGWSGTQY
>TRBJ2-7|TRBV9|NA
ASSVAVGQIYEQY
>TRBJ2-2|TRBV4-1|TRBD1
ASSQPGQHEGELF
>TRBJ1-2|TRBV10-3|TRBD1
ATTQGSYGYT
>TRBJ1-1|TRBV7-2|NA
ASRTQARAF
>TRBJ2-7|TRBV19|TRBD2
ASAGLAGKSEQY
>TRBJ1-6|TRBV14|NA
ASSQRTVINNSPLH
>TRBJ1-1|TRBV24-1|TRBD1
ATRPRGLTEAF
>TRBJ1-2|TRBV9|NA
ASSLDDGHYGYT